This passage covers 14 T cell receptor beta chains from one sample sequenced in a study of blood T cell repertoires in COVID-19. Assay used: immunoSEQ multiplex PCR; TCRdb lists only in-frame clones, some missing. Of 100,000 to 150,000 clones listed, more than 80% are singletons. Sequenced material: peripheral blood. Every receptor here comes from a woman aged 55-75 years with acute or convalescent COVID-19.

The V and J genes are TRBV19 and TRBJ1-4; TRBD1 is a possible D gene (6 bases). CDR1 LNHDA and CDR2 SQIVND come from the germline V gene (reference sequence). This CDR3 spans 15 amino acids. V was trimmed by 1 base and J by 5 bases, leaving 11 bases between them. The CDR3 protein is CASSIGDNWNEKLFF. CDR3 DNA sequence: TGTGCCAGTAGTATAGGGGACAACTGGAATGAAAAACTGTTTTTT.

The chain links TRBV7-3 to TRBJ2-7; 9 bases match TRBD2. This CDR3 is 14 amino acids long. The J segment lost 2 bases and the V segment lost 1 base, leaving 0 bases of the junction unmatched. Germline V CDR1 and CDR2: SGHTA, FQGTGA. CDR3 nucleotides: TGTGCCAGCAGCTTAAGCGGGGGGGCCTACGAGCAGTACTTC. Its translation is CASSLSGGAYEQYF.

The CDR3 region has the DNA TGTGCCAGCAGCCGCTCGGGGGTTTCGGTTAATGAGCAGTTCTTC. Amino acids: CASSRSGVSVNEQFF. The rearrangement uses TRBV27 and TRBJ2-1; perhaps TRBD2 as D (6 bases). CDR3 length equals 15 residues. Germline loops: CDR1 MNHEY, CDR2 SMNVEV (reference sequence). V lost 6 bases and J 7 bases, leaving 19 bases between the germline ends.

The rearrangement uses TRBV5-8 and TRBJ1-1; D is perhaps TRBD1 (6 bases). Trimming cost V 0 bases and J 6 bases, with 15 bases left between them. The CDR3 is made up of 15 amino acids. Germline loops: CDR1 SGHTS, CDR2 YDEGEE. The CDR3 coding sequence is TGTGCCAGCAGCTTGGCCGGGGAGGGGGAAGCTGAAGCTTTCTTT. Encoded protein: CASSLAGEGEAEAFF.

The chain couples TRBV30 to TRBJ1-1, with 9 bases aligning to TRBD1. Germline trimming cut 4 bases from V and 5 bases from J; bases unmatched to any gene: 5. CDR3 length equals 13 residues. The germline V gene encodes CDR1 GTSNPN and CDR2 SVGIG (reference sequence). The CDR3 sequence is CAWIYRGRTEAFF. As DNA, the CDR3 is TGTGCCTGGATTTACAGGGGGCGAACTGAAGCTTTCTTT.

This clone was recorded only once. The chain's CDR3 is CASSSLGKTDGYTF. In DNA form, the CDR3 reads TGTGCCAGCAGCTCCTTGGGTAAGACTGATGGCTACACCTTC. The gene calls are TRBV9 and TRBJ1-2; D remains unclear. In germline, CDR1 is SGDLS, CDR2 YYNGEE. Deletions cut 4 bases from V and 6 bases from J, with 16 bases between. The CDR3 loop spans 14 amino acids.

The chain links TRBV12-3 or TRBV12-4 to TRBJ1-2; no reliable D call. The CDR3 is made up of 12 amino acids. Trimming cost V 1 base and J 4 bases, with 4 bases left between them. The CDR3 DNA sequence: TGTGCCAGCAGTTTAGTCCGCTATGGCTACACCTTC. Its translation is CASSLVRYGYTF.

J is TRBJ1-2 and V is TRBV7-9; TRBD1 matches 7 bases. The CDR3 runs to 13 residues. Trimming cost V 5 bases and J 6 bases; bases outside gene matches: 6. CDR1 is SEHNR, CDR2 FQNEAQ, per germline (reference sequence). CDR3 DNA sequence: TGTGCCAGCAGCGAAGGGGGCGCCCATGGCTACACCTTC. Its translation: CASSEGGAHGYTF.

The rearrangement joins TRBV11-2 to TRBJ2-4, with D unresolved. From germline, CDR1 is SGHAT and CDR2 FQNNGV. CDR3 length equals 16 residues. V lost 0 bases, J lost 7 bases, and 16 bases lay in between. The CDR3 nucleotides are TGTGCCAGCAGCTTAGATTCCCTTTATGCTCGGAACATTCAGTACTTC. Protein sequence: CASSLDSLYARNIQYF. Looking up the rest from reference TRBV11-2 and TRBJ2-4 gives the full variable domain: EAGVAQSPRYKIIEKRQSVAFWCNPISGHATLYWYQQILGQGPKLLIQFQNNGVVDDSQLPKDRFSAERLKGVDSTLKIQPAKLEDSAVYLCASSLDSLYARNIQYFGAGTRLSVL.

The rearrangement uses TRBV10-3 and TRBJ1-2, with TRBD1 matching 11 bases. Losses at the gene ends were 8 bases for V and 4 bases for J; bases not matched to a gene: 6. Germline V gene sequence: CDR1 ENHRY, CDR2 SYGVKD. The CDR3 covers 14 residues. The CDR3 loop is CAIAGTGGLYGYTF. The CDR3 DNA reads TGTGCCATCGCCGGGACAGGGGGACTCTATGGCTACACCTTC.

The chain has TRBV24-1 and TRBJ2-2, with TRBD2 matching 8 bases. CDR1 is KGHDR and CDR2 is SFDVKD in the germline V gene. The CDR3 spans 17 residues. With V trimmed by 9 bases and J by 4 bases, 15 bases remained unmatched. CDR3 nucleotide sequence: TGTGCCACCCAATCTCTGACGGGGGGGGCAGTCACCGGGGAGCTGTTTTTT. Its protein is CATQSLTGGAVTGELFF.

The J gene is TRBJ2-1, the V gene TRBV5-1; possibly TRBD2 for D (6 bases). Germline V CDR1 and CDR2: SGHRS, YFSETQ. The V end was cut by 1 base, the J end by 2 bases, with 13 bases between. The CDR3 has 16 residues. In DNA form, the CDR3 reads TGCGCCAGCAGCTTGAGATCGACGGGGGCCTACAATGAGCAGTTCTTC. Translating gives CASSLRSTGAYNEQFF.

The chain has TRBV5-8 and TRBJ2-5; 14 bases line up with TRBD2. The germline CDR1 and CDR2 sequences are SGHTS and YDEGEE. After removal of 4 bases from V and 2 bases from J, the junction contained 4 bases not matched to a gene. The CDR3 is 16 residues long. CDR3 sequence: CASSPRTSGGQETQYF. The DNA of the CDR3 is TGTGCCAGCAGCCCCCGGACTAGCGGGGGGCAAGAGACCCAGTACTTC.

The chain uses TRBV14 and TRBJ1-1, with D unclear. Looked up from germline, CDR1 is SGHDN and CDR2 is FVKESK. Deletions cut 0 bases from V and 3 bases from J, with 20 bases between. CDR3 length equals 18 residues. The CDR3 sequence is CASSQEGLYTPWDTEAFF. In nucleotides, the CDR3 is TGTGCCAGCAGCCAAGAAGGACTTTACACCCCGTGGGACACTGAAGCTTTCTTT.